This T cell receptor beta chain was identified in a study of blood T cell repertoires in COVID-19. At the level of the study: Italy, Spain and the United States were the sources of the convalescent and acute COVID-19 samples.

In the study's own analysis: Using reference gene primer amplification, nucleated cell counts were estimated. Here immunoSEQ multiplex PCR was the method, and the copy in TCRdb shows in-frame clones only, minus some. The DNA gave D and trimming, while V, J and clone size come from that table. The profile covers about 250,000 clones, with about nine tenths appearing a single time and 1.5% to 2% taken by the ten largest. This clone showed up just once. J lost 7 bases, V lost 1 base, and 12 bases had no gene match. This CDR3 is built from 16 residues. The germline CDR1 and CDR2 sequences are SGHTA and FQGNSA.

This clonotype was obtained from a woman aged 60-75 years who had recovered from COVID-19. Sample: peripheral blood. The V gene is TRBV7-2, the J gene TRBJ1-1; 7 bases line up with TRBD1. For the CDR3, the DNA is TGTGCCAGCAGCTTAGTGGGGACAGCGGGTGGTAGTGAAGCTTTCTTT. Translated, it gives CASSLVGTAGGSEAFF. The variable domain in full, completed from reference TRBV7-2 and TRBJ1-1, reads GAGVSQSPSNKVTEKGKDVELRCDPISGHTALYWYRQSLGQGLEFLIYFQGNSAPDKSGLPSDRFSAERTGGSVSTLTIQRTQQEDSAVYLCASSLVGTAGGSEAFFGQGTRLTVV.